The clone carrying this T cell receptor beta chain was found many times. TCRdb re-derived calls from the 5' RACE reads in MiXCR, one entry per CDR3 protein. Here the sample spans 250,000 to 350,000 distinct CDR3 sequences, approximately 8% being singletons. The sample belongs to a study of T cells after yellow fever vaccination. Per germline, CDR1 SGHTA and CDR2 FQGTGA. The CDR3 covers 15 residues. V lost 6 bases and J lost 1, with 14 bases in between. This material consisted of CD4+ T cells sorted from PBMCs, taken 5 days after the yellow fever booster vaccination. This TCR was recovered from a man aged 18-30 years who received the YFV17D yellow fever vaccine. This chain connects TRBV7-3 to TRBJ2-3; TRBD2 might be the D (5 bases). The CDR3 bases are TGTGCCAGCAGACCAAGCGGTGCTGGCACAGATACGCAGTATTTT. Translation gives CASRPSGAGTDTQYF.